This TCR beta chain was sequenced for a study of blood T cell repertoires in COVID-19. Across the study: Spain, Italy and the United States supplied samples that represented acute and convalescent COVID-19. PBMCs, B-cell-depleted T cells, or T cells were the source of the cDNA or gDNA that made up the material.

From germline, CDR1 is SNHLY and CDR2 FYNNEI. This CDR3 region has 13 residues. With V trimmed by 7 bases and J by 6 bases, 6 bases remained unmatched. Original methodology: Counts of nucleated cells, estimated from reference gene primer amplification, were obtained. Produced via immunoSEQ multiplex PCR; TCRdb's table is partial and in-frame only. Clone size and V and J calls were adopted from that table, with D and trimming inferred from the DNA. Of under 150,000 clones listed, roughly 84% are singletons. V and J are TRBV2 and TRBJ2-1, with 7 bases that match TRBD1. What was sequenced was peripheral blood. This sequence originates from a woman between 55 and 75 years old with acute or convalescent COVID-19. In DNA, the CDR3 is TGTGCCAGCACCAGAACAGGGGTCAATGAGCAGTTCTTC. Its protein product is CASTRTGVNEQFF. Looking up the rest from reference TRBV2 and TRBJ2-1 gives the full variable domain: EPEVTQTPSHQVTQMGQEVILRCVPISNHLYFYWYRQILGQKVEFLVSFYNNEISEKSEIFDDQFSVERPDGSNFTLKIRSTKLEDSAMYFCASTRTGVNEQFFGPGTRLTVL.